The 12 T cell receptor beta chains in this list originate from one sample, sequenced in a study of blood T cell repertoires in COVID-19. The assay was immunoSEQ multiplex PCR, and TCRdb's table has in-frame clones only and misses some. The table lists some 270,000 clones, 88% of them singletons, with over 3% in the top ten. Sequenced material: PBMCs or T cells enriched from blood (not recorded which). The origin of the receptors is a woman aged 35 to 49 who had been exposed to COVID-19.

CDR3 coding DNA: TGTGCCAGCAGTTCATACCCACTTGGGGGCGAGGGGTACGAGCAGTACTTC. This gives the protein CASSSYPLGGEGYEQYF. The rearrangement uses TRBV28 and TRBJ2-7, with D tentatively TRBD1 (6 bases). Deletions cut 4 bases from V and 4 bases from J, with 23 bases between. CDR1 is MDHEN and CDR2 is SYDVKM in the germline V gene. This CDR3 comprises 17 residues.

The V and J genes are TRBV18 and TRBJ2-1; TRBD1 agrees at 7 bases. The length of the CDR3 is 16 residues. The V gene's germline CDR1 is KGHSH and CDR2 LQKENI. V dropped 4 bases and J dropped 10; count of bases not matched to a gene: 16. CDR3 in amino acids: CASSLYTGESSGEQFF. Written as DNA, the CDR3 is TGTGCCAGCTCACTATACACAGGGGAGTCGTCGGGGGAGCAGTTCTTC.

V usage is TRBV12-3 or TRBV12-4 and J usage is TRBJ2-5, with 7 nucleotides matching TRBD1. J was trimmed by 5 bases and V by 6 bases; bases with no gene match: 6. This CDR3 comprises 13 residues. CDR3 DNA: TGTGCCAGCAGGCCGACAGGGCTGGAGACCCAGTACTTC. It codes for CASRPTGLETQYF.

The rearrangement uses TRBV6-2 or TRBV6-3 and TRBJ2-1, with a tentative D call TRBD2 (7 bases). This CDR3 comprises 17 residues. CDR1 is MNHEY, CDR2 SVGEGT, per germline. V was clipped by 6 bases and J by 2 bases, with 20 bases between them. DNA of the CDR3: TGTGCCAGCAGCCTACGGGGGGCCGTTAATCCCTACAATGAGCAGTTCTTC. It encodes CASSLRGAVNPYNEQFF.

This clone has only one observation. The chain uses TRBV5-6 and TRBJ2-7; tentatively, D is TRBD2 (6 bases). Germline CDR1 SGHDT, CDR2 YYEEEE. V shed 4 bases and J shed 8 bases, with 19 bases lying between them. The CDR3 has 14 amino acids. Here the CDR3 reads CASSEPGLSPQQYF. CDR3 DNA sequence: TGTGCCAGCAGCGAACCGGGACTGTCACCCCAGCAGTACTTC.

Written as DNA, the CDR3 is TGTGCCAGCAGCTTGTACAGGGAAACACAGGGGAATTCACCCCTCCACTTT. Protein: CASSLYRETQGNSPLHF. The chain links TRBV5-6 to TRBJ1-6, with 7 bases fitting TRBD1. Germline lookup yields CDR1 SGHDT and CDR2 YYEEEE. CDR3 length: 17 amino acids. J was trimmed by 7 bases and V by 1 base; bases with no gene match: 11.

The gene calls are TRBV7-9 and TRBJ2-7, with TRBD2 matching over 8 bases. Trimming removed 2 bases from V and 2 bases from J; junction bases left unmatched: 5. Per the germline V gene, CDR1 is SEHNR and CDR2 is FQNEAQ (reference sequence). The CDR3 extends over 15 amino acids. This CDR3 is CASSLLGGGTYEQYF. The CDR3 bases are TGTGCCAGCAGCTTATTAGGCGGGGGGACCTACGAGCAGTACTTC.

CDR3 DNA sequence: TGCAGTGCTAGTCGGACAGGGAATTCACCCCTCCACTTT. Its protein is CSASRTGNSPLHF. V gene TRBV20-1 combines with J gene TRBJ1-6, with 8 bases fitting TRBD1. Trimming cost V 3 bases and J 7 bases; bases outside gene matches: 2. Germline V gene data show CDR1 as DFQATT and CDR2 as SNEGSKA (reference sequence). The CDR3 has 13 amino acids.

This clone was seen only a few times. The chain combines TRBV19 with TRBJ1-4; 7 bases fit TRBD1. The CDR3 sequence is 14 residues long. The germline V gene has CDR1 LNHDA and CDR2 SQIVND (reference sequence). With 7 bases clipped from V and 0 bases from J, the junction kept 2 bases outside the gene matches. The CDR3 coding sequence is TGTGCCAGTATCGGGACAGCAACTAATGAAAAACTGTTTTTT. Translated: CASIGTATNEKLFF.

The V and J genes are TRBV15 and TRBJ1-2, with 8 bases aligning to TRBD1. Trimming took 0 bases from V and 8 from J; bases not matched to a gene: 5. CDR1 LNHNV and CDR2 YYDKDF come from the germline V gene (reference sequence). CDR3 length equals 14 residues. CDR3: CATSRDRQGAGYTF. CDR3 DNA: TGTGCCACCAGCAGAGATAGGCAGGGGGCGGGCTACACCTTC.

The chain uses TRBV6-2 or TRBV6-3 and TRBJ2-7; 10 nucleotides align to TRBD1. The CDR3 spans 12 residues. Germline V gene data show CDR1 as MNHEY and CDR2 as SVGEGT. J was trimmed by 6 bases and V by 6 bases; bases with no gene match: 2. CDR3 nucleotide sequence: TGTGCCAGCAGCTGGGACAGGGGCGAGCAGTACGTC. As protein: CASSWDRGEQYV.

V and J are TRBV28 and TRBJ2-5; perhaps TRBD1 as D (5 bases). Trimming took 4 bases from V and 4 from J, leaving 10 bases between them. The CDR3 consists of 13 residues. Germline CDR1 is MDHEN and CDR2 is SYDVKM. The CDR3 DNA reads as TGTGCCAGCAGTTACACAGGTTCAGAGACCCAGTACTTC. Translating gives CASSYTGSETQYF.